This T cell receptor (beta chain) was found in a study of T-cell reconstitution after alpha-beta-depleted transplantation in children. Germline V gene sequence: CDR1 SGHTA, CDR2 FQGNSA. V was trimmed by 0 bases and J by 4 bases, leaving 10 bases between them. There are 14 residues in the CDR3. A TCRbeta library incorporating unique molecular identifiers was prepared. TCRdb analysed the PCR reads with MiXCR anew, one entry per CDR3 protein. The repertoire consists of almost 500,000 distinct CDR3 sequences, with over 9.5% occurring once and the leading ten covering roughly 2.1%. This clonotype was seen repeatedly, ten times or more. What it binds is unknown. General study findings and limits: From newly produced T cells came most of the T-cell counts and diversity one year after transplant. There were some patients whose high TCRbeta diversity at day 60 came from surviving recipient T cells and thymic progenitors. Several hundred expanded graft clones reportedly gave rise to the alpha-beta T cells present about two months after transplant.

This specimen consisted of PBMCs, obtained before TCRalphabeta/CD19-depleted stem cell transplant. V gene TRBV7-2 combines with J gene TRBJ2-7; maybe TRBD1 (6 bases). The sequence was obtained from a child under 10 years old with inherited bone marrow failure, due to receive a stem cell transplant. CDR3 region: CASSLAWGRYEQYF. In DNA form, the CDR3 reads TGTGCCAGCAGCTTAGCCTGGGGGCGGTACGAGCAGTACTTC.